This T cell receptor beta chain originates from a study of CD8+CD57+ T cells in acquired aplastic anemia. TCR beta VDJ and CDR3 were profiled, and genomic DNA was the template. TCRdb re-derived calls from the reads in MiXCR, one entry per CDR3 protein. The data show 150,000 or so distinct CDR3 sequences, with 40% to 50% seen just once and roughly 2.8% held by the top ten. The CDR3 runs to 17 residues. Germline assignment: CDR1 LNHDA and CDR2 SQIVND (reference sequence). Trimming took off 0 bases at V and 4 bases at J, with 18 bases between the two ends. Study findings and constraints: It was found that nearly 30 CD8+ CDR3 sequences were shared between patients and controls.

In patients chosen for sequencing, flow cytometry had shown CD8+CD57+ cell expansion. No therapy had been given to the patients at the time of blood sampling. Of note for this clonotype: Its antigen remains unidentified.

The chain uses TRBV19 and TRBJ1-2; D perhaps matches TRBD1 (5 bases). This sequence was found in a human donor with aplastic anemia. Source material: sorted CD4+, CD8+, or CD8+CD57+ T cells (not recorded which) from PBMCs. The chain's CDR3 is CASSIDLPSRQLYGYTF. Here the CDR3 DNA reads TGTGCCAGTAGTATAGATCTTCCCTCCCGACAGCTCTATGGCTACACCTTC.